This T cell receptor beta chain was identified in a study of T cell repertoires in cytomegalovirus infection. Study-level background: Both a matching HLA type and CMV infection were indicated by public TCR beta signatures. The study, taken as a whole, reports: Pooled public TCR beta family frequency picked out CMV carriers with the relevant HLA. CMV-specific HLA-C-restricted TCR beta clonotypes dominated the ex vivo response.

TCRdb processed the reads anew with MiXCR; each CDR3 protein has one entry. Of 200,000 or so distinct CDR3 sequences listed, 28% are singletons. This clonotype has ten or more counts. Antigen unknown. Germline CDR1 and CDR2: SGHTA and FQGNSA. V gave up 8 bases and J gave up 4 bases, with 20 bases separating them. This CDR3 has 16 amino acids. The chain joins TRBV7-2 to TRBJ2-2; a weak D match, TRBD1 (6 bases). The receptor's source is a human donor in good health (CMV status not recorded). Some clones in this sample may be carry-over from other donors' samples. The sequenced sample consisted of PBMCs. CDR3 protein: CASVPQWDTLTGELFF. CDR3 DNA: TGTGCCAGCGTCCCGCAATGGGACACCCTCACCGGGGAGCTGTTTTTT. Using reference TRBV7-2 and TRBJ2-2 for the parts outside the CDR3, the full variable domain is GAGVSQSPSNKVTEKGKDVELRCDPISGHTALYWYRQSLGQGLEFLIYFQGNSAPDKSGLPSDRFSAERTGGSVSTLTIQRTQQEDSAVYLCASVPQWDTLTGELFFGEGSRLTVL.